This TCR beta chain was recovered during a study of blood T cell repertoires in COVID-19. Looking at the study overall: Acute and convalescent COVID-19 samples came from the United States, Italy and Spain. The analysed material was cDNA or gDNA that came from T cells, B-cell-depleted T cells, or PBMCs.

The germline V gene encodes CDR1 LGHNA and CDR2 YNFKEQ. CDR3 size: 16 residues. V was pared by 1 base and J by 0 bases, with 10 bases between. As processed by the authors: Amplification from reference gene primers served as the basis for estimated nucleated cell counts. Libraries were prepared by immunoSEQ multiplex PCR; TCRdb keeps only in-frame clonotypes and omits some of them. From that table come the V and J calls and clone size; the DNA was used to work out D and trimming. This table has 85,000 to 110,000 clones, about 85% appearing once. The V call is TRBV4-2, the J call TRBJ2-1, with D maybe TRBD2 (7 bases). The sequencing sample was made of peripheral blood. The TCR comes from a man aged 50 or older in a cohort sampled during active COVID-19. CDR3 loop: CASSQGGGSSYNEQFF. CDR3 bases: TGTGCCAGCAGCCAAGGCGGGGGCAGCTCCTACAATGAGCAGTTCTTC.